These 32 T cell receptor beta chains originate from one sample sequenced in a study of blood T cell repertoires in COVID-19. Assay: immunoSEQ multiplex PCR; the TCRdb copy retains only in-frame clones and omits some. The sample holds about 12,000 clones; around 90% are singletons and the top ten take approximately 31%. The sample consisted of peripheral blood. Receptor source: a human donor in a cohort sampled during active COVID-19.

This clone was seen only once. The V call is TRBV19, the J call TRBJ2-5; 9 bases map to TRBD1. CDR3 length: 16 amino acids. The V segment lost 4 bases and the J segment 0 bases; nucleotides outside the gene matches: 6. Germline V gene lookup returns CDR1 LNHDA and CDR2 SQIVND (reference sequence). CDR3 bases: TGTGCCAGTAGTACTAGACAGGGGGGACACCAAGAGACCCAGTACTTC. It yields the protein CASSTRQGGHQETQYF.

The J gene is TRBJ2-7, the V gene TRBV5-1, with 8 bases lining up with TRBD2. V was pared by 0 bases and J by 7 bases, with 9 bases of the junction left unmatched. CDR3 size: 15 residues. CDR1 and CDR2 from the germline V gene are SGHRS and YFSETQ. This CDR3 is CASSLVAGGLGEQYF. Here the CDR3 DNA reads TGCGCCAGCAGCTTGGTCGCGGGAGGCCTGGGGGAGCAGTACTTC. The complete variable domain, with remaining parts taken from reference TRBV5-1 and TRBJ2-7, reads KAGVTQTPRYLIKTRGQQVTLSCSPISGHRSVSWYQQTPGQGLQFLFEYFSETQRNKGNFPGRFSGRQFSNSRSEMNVSTLELGDSALYLCASSLVAGGLGEQYFGPGTRLTVT.

V gene TRBV3-1 (or the pseudogene TRBV3-2) combines with J gene TRBJ1-1; possibly TRBD1 for D (6 bases). The CDR3 totals 15 residues. Germline CDR1 reads LGHDT; CDR2 reads YNNKEL (reference sequence). Trimming cost V 1 base and J 3 bases, with 12 bases left between them. CDR3 loop: CASSQVLGADTEAFF. The CDR3 nucleotides read TGTGCCAGCAGCCAAGTGTTGGGGGCGGACACTGAAGCTTTCTTT.

V is TRBV3-1 (or the pseudogene TRBV3-2) and J is TRBJ2-2; TRBD1 aligns across 7 bases. CDR1 and CDR2 (germline): LGHDT, YNNKEL (reference sequence). The CDR3 runs to 16 residues. V lost 6 bases, J lost 0 bases, and 7 bases stayed unmatched. In DNA form, the CDR3 reads TGTGCCAGCAGATATTCCGGGACAGCGAACACCGGGGAGCTGTTTTTT. This encodes CASRYSGTANTGELFF.

This rearrangement joins TRBV20-1 to TRBJ1-1, with 9 bases matching TRBD1. V shed 3 bases and J 4 bases; nucleotides not matched to a gene: 3. The CDR3 has 13 residues. Germline-derived CDR1 and CDR2 are DFQATT and SNEGSKA (reference sequence). The CDR3 DNA reads TGCAGTGCTAGTGAACAGGGGGCCACTGAAGCTTTCTTT. Amino acid sequence: CSASEQGATEAFF.

The chain recombines TRBV6-2 or TRBV6-3 with TRBJ2-1; D uncertain. V lost 0 bases, J lost 10 bases, and 7 bases lay in between. Germline V gives CDR1 MNHEY, CDR2 SVGEGT. The CDR3 length is 12 residues. CDR3 sequence: CASSYSMGEQFF. The CDR3 DNA reads TGTGCCAGCAGTTACTCGATGGGCGAGCAGTTCTTC.

The chain links TRBV6-5 to TRBJ2-2; D may be TRBD2 (6 bases). V was trimmed by 9 bases and J by 3 bases, leaving 14 bases between them. Germline V lookup: CDR1 MNHEY, CDR2 SVGAGI. This CDR3 comprises 14 residues. Here the CDR3 reads CARGGGADTGELFF. CDR3 DNA: TGTGCCAGGGGCGGCGGGGCGGACACCGGGGAGCTGTTTTTT.

The rearrangement links TRBV10-3 to TRBJ2-1; D ambiguous. V lost 8 bases and J 8 bases, leaving 10 bases between the germline ends. CDR1 and CDR2 (germline): ENHRY, SYGVKD. CDR3 length: 11 amino acids. The CDR3 sequence is CAIARRDEQFF. CDR3 DNA: TGTGCCATCGCCCGCCGGGATGAGCAGTTCTTC.

The chain has TRBV7-2 and TRBJ2-7, with D unresolved. The CDR3 is 13 residues long. Per germline, CDR1 SGHTA and CDR2 FQGNSA. Trimming took 1 base from V and 2 from J, leaving 6 bases between them. CDR3 nucleotides: TGTGCCAGCAGCTTAGACTTTGCCTACGAGCAGTACTTC. Its protein is CASSLDFAYEQYF.

This chain connects TRBV9 to TRBJ2-5; 7 bases agree with TRBD2. The CDR3 is made up of 13 amino acids. Germline-derived CDR1 and CDR2 are SGDLS and YYNGEE. The V gene end was trimmed by 7 bases and the J gene end by 1 base; junction bases not matched to a gene: 4. The CDR3 spells CASRGGGQETQYF. The CDR3 DNA reads TGTGCCAGCCGGGGCGGGGGCCAAGAGACCCAGTACTTC.

This clone has a handful of counts. The chain's CDR3 is CASSPHMGGRVPGELFF. Here the CDR3 DNA reads TGTGCCAGCAGCCCCCATATGGGCGGGAGAGTCCCCGGGGAGCTGTTTTTT. The chain links TRBV9 to TRBJ2-2; 7 positions agree with TRBD2. This CDR3 has 17 residues. Germline assignment: CDR1 SGDLS and CDR2 YYNGEE. V lost 4 bases, J lost 6 bases, and 15 bases stayed unmatched.

The chain links TRBV27 to TRBJ2-2, with 8 bases fitting TRBD2. This CDR3 region has 15 residues. The germline V gene encodes CDR1 MNHEY and CDR2 SMNVEV (reference sequence). Trimming took 5 bases from V and 0 from J; bases not matched to a gene: 2. The CDR3 loop is CASSQGLANTGELFF. The DNA for the CDR3 is TGTGCCAGCAGTCAGGGACTAGCGAACACCGGGGAGCTGTTTTTT.

The rearrangement links TRBV27 to TRBJ2-4, with D unclear. Trimming left V 2 bases short and J 0 bases short, with 14 bases between. Germline CDR1 MNHEY, CDR2 SMNVEV (reference sequence). The CDR3 consists of 17 residues. The CDR3 nucleotides read TGTGCCAGCAGTTTAAGACTGAATGCGCTAGCCAAAAACATTCAGTACTTC. Its translation: CASSLRLNALAKNIQYF.

This chain joins TRBV29-1 and TRBJ2-2, with 8 bases fitting TRBD1. V was clipped by 6 bases and J by 3 bases; unmatched bases: 0. Germline assignment: CDR1 SQVTM and CDR2 ANQGSEA. The CDR3 runs to 12 residues. The CDR3 protein is CSVDRDTGELFF. In DNA form, the CDR3 reads TGCAGCGTGGACAGGGACACCGGGGAGCTGTTTTTT.

This clone was counted once. This chain links TRBV28 with TRBJ2-2, with D hard to call. The germline CDR1 and CDR2 sequences are MDHEN and SYDVKM. Trimming took off 5 bases at V and 4 bases at J, with 8 bases between the two ends. The CDR3 is 13 residues long. The CDR3, as DNA: TGTGCCAGCAGTCCCCTCGGCACCGGGGAGCTGTTTTTT. Its translation: CASSPLGTGELFF. Complete variable domain (other parts from reference TRBV28 and TRBJ2-2): DVKVTQSSRYLVKRTGEKVFLECVQDMDHENMFWYRQDPGLGLRLIYFSYDVKMKEKGDIPEGYSVSREKKERFSLILESASTNQTSMYLCASSPLGTGELFFGEGSRLTVL.

This clone appeared a few times. This rearrangement joins TRBV11-2 to TRBJ1-6; 9 positions match TRBD1. From germline, CDR1 is SGHAT and CDR2 FQNNGV. The junction had 5 bases not matched to a gene; V was cut back by 2 bases and J by 6 bases. The CDR3 spans 16 residues. The CDR3, as DNA: TGTGCCAGCAGCTTAAGGGCGGACAGGGGTAATTCACCCCTCCACTTT. Translated, it gives CASSLRADRGNSPLHF.

In this sample, this clone turned up once. The chain is built from TRBV3-1 (or the pseudogene TRBV3-2) and TRBJ2-1; 7 nucleotides agree with TRBD2. Germline assignment: CDR1 LGHDT and CDR2 YNNKEL (reference sequence). The V segment lost 0 bases and the J segment 4 bases; nucleotides outside the gene matches: 3. CDR3 size: 15 residues. This CDR3 reads CASSQEAGVYNEQFF. CDR3 DNA sequence: TGTGCCAGCAGCCAAGAGGCGGGAGTGTACAATGAGCAGTTCTTC.

This chain joins TRBV2 and TRBJ1-5; D is undetermined. The V and J ends lost 1 base and 7 bases respectively, with 17 bases between them. The CDR3 is made up of 16 amino acids. Germline loops: CDR1 SNHLY, CDR2 FYNNEI. CDR3 bases: TGTGCCAGCAGTGAAGGGACCGGGAGGGTAGGGCAGCCCCAGCATTTT. As protein: CASSEGTGRVGQPQHF.

This chain links TRBV5-1 with TRBJ2-7; D unresolved. Germline V CDR1 and CDR2: SGHRS, YFSETQ. This CDR3 contains 13 residues. V was pared by 7 bases and J by 4 bases, with 15 bases between. CDR3 amino acids: CASGRSPEYEQYF. CDR3 bases: TGCGCCAGCGGCCGTTCCCCTGAATACGAGCAGTACTTC. The full variable domain, its missing parts supplied by reference TRBV5-1 and TRBJ2-7, is KAGVTQTPRYLIKTRGQQVTLSCSPISGHRSVSWYQQTPGQGLQFLFEYFSETQRNKGNFPGRFSGRQFSNSRSEMNVSTLELGDSALYLCASGRSPEYEQYFGPGTRLTVT.

This clone was picked up one time. The chain carries TRBV27 and TRBJ2-2; weak D call: TRBD1 (5 bases). Trimming stripped 6 bases from V and 0 bases from J, with 8 bases between. Germline assignment: CDR1 MNHEY and CDR2 SMNVEV (reference sequence). The CDR3 contains 14 residues. CDR3 in DNA: TGTGCCAGCAGGAGACAGCCGAACACCGGGGAGCTGTTTTTT. It encodes CASRRQPNTGELFF.

The rearrangement joins TRBV7-3 to TRBJ2-1, with D perhaps TRBD2 (6 bases). The CDR3 is made up of 14 amino acids. In germline, CDR1 is SGHTA, CDR2 FQGTGA. The germline V and J ends were trimmed by 6 bases and 3 bases, with 12 bases remaining between them. CDR3 residues: CASSPTRGYNEQFF. CDR3 sequence (DNA): TGTGCCAGCAGTCCGACTAGGGGCTACAATGAGCAGTTCTTC.

The rearrangement joins TRBV15 to TRBJ2-1; 7 nucleotides align to TRBD2. V lost 4 bases to trimming and J lost 5 bases; unmatched junction nucleotides: 5. Germline V gene lookup returns CDR1 LNHNV and CDR2 YYDKDF (reference sequence). The CDR3 runs to 14 residues. The CDR3 loop reads CATSTYSGHNEQFF. CDR3 nucleotide sequence: TGTGCCACCAGCACCTATAGCGGGCACAATGAGCAGTTCTTC.

The chain couples TRBV29-1 to TRBJ1-2; TRBD1 matches 9 bases. Losses at the gene ends were 4 bases for V and 1 base for J; bases not matched to a gene: 4. The length of the CDR3 is 14 residues. Germline V gene data show CDR1 as SQVTM and CDR2 as ANQGSEA. The CDR3 protein is CSVGGQGLNYGYTF. As DNA, the CDR3 is TGCAGCGTTGGGGGACAGGGACTTAACTATGGCTACACCTTC.

The V and J genes are TRBV27 and TRBJ1-2; 8 nucleotides agree with TRBD1. The CDR3 is 14 residues long. V lost 0 bases and J lost 4; bases outside the gene matches: 1. Germline V CDR1 and CDR2: MNHEY, SMNVEV (reference sequence). CDR3 bases: TGTGCCAGCAGTTTATCAGGACAGGGCTATGGCTACACCTTC. This sequence encodes CASSLSGQGYGYTF.

The chain combines TRBV30 with TRBJ2-2, with 10 bases that match TRBD2. This CDR3 has 14 amino acids. V lost 7 bases to trimming and J lost 7 bases; unmatched junction nucleotides: 9. Germline V gene data show CDR1 as GTSNPN and CDR2 as SVGIG (reference sequence). The CDR3 DNA is TGTGCCTTCGGTCGACTAGCGGGCTTCGGGGAGCTGTTTTTT. Its translation is CAFGRLAGFGELFF. The full variable domain, its missing parts supplied by reference TRBV30 and TRBJ2-2, is SQTIHQWPATLVQPVGSPLSLECTVEGTSNPNLYWYRQAAGRGLQLLFYSVGIGQISSEVPQNLSASRPQDRQFILSSKKLLLSDSGFYLCAFGRLAGFGELFFGEGSRLTVL.

This sequence joins TRBV9 and TRBJ2-3; D remains unclear. The CDR3 runs 14 residues. The V end lost 7 bases, the J end lost 0 bases, and 12 bases lay between the germline ends. Looked up from germline, CDR1 is SGDLS and CDR2 is YYNGEE. As DNA, the CDR3 is TGTGCCAGCTCCGACAAGTCTAGCACAGATACGCAGTATTTT. Translation gives CASSDKSSTDTQYF.

This chain uses TRBV5-5 with TRBJ1-2; no definite D call. There are 16 residues in the CDR3. Per germline, CDR1 SGHKS and CDR2 YYEKEE (reference sequence). Trimming removed 4 bases from V and 2 bases from J, with 18 bases in between. The CDR3, as DNA: TGTGCCAGCAGCCAAATGTTGGTCAGGCCGAACTATGGCTACACCTTC. Translating it yields CASSQMLVRPNYGYTF.

This chain connects TRBV9 to TRBJ1-3, with a possible D match to TRBD1 (6 bases). CDR3 size: 16 residues. Germline CDR1 and CDR2: SGDLS and YYNGEE. With 0 bases removed from V and 0 bases from J, the gap between germline ends came to 10 bases. CDR3: CASSVGQANSGNTIYF. CDR3 nucleotides: TGTGCCAGCAGCGTAGGACAGGCTAACTCTGGAAACACCATATATTTT.

The chain carries TRBV6-5 and TRBJ2-3, with 8 bases aligning to TRBD1. V was pared by 0 bases and J by 0 bases, with 2 bases of the junction left unmatched. This CDR3 is built from 16 residues. In germline, CDR1 is MNHEY, CDR2 SVGAGI. CDR3 protein: CASSYSRQGSTDTQYF. In nucleotides, the CDR3 is TGTGCCAGCAGTTACTCGAGACAGGGGAGCACAGATACGCAGTATTTT.

The chain couples TRBV4-3 to TRBJ2-3, with a tentative D call TRBD1 (6 bases). The CDR3 has 14 residues. Trimming shortened V by 0 bases and J by 3 bases, and 7 bases separated the two germline ends. Germline loops: CDR1 LGHNA, CDR2 YSLEER. Here the CDR3 reads CASSQEGHTDTQYF. As DNA, the CDR3 is TGCGCCAGCAGCCAAGAGGGACATACAGATACGCAGTATTTT.

The chain has TRBV7-2 and TRBJ2-7, with 8 bases aligning to TRBD1. The V gene end was trimmed by 5 bases and the J gene end by 0 bases; junction bases not matched to a gene: 6. Germline V gene data show CDR1 as SGHTA and CDR2 as FQGNSA. The CDR3 loop spans 15 amino acids. In DNA form, the CDR3 reads TGTGCCAGCAGCCCAGGACAGGGTCGCTCCTACGAGCAGTACTTC. This encodes CASSPGQGRSYEQYF. Looking up the rest from reference TRBV7-2 and TRBJ2-7 gives the full variable domain: GAGVSQSPSNKVTEKGKDVELRCDPISGHTALYWYRQSLGQGLEFLIYFQGNSAPDKSGLPSDRFSAERTGGSVSTLTIQRTQQEDSAVYLCASSPGQGRSYEQYFGPGTRLTVT.

The V gene is TRBV18, the J gene TRBJ2-3; tentative D call: TRBD2 (6 bases). CDR1 and CDR2 (germline): KGHSH, LQKENI. This CDR3 contains 16 residues. Deletions cut 3 bases from V and 3 bases from J, with 16 bases between. CDR3 nucleotide sequence: TGTGCCAGCTCACCCAACCGGGCAGGGAGGACAGATACGCAGTATTTT. Translated, it gives CASSPNRAGRTDTQYF. Based on the CDR3 plus reference TRBV18 and TRBJ2-3, the full variable domain is NAGVMQNPRHLVRRRGQEARLRCSPMKGHSHVYWYRQLPEEGLKFMVYLQKENIIDESGMPKERFSAEFPKEGPSILRIQQVVRGDSAAYFCASSPNRAGRTDTQYFGPGTRLTVL.